The present entry profiles one T cell receptor (beta chain) with its context. This entry belongs to a study of shared clonotypes between healthy human individuals. Clones were sequenced by immunoSEQ multiplex PCR, and TCRdb holds only the in-frame ones, with some missing. The sample records some 1.1 million clones, about 80% being singletons. The CDR3 covers 13 residues. The germline V gene has CDR1 MDHEN and CDR2 SYDVKM. With 6 bases removed from V and 6 bases from J, the gap between germline ends came to 12 bases. Sequenced: memory CD4+ T cells from PBMCs. Subset given: CD45RA-negative fraction. The receptor comes from a man aged 18 to 30 in good health. Some clones in this sample may be carry-over from other donors' samples. This chain connects TRBV28 to TRBJ2-1, with a weak D call TRBD1 (6 bases). The CDR3 loop reads CASSTYRVNEQFF. The CDR3 DNA is TGTGCCAGCAGCACATACAGGGTCAATGAGCAGTTCTTC.